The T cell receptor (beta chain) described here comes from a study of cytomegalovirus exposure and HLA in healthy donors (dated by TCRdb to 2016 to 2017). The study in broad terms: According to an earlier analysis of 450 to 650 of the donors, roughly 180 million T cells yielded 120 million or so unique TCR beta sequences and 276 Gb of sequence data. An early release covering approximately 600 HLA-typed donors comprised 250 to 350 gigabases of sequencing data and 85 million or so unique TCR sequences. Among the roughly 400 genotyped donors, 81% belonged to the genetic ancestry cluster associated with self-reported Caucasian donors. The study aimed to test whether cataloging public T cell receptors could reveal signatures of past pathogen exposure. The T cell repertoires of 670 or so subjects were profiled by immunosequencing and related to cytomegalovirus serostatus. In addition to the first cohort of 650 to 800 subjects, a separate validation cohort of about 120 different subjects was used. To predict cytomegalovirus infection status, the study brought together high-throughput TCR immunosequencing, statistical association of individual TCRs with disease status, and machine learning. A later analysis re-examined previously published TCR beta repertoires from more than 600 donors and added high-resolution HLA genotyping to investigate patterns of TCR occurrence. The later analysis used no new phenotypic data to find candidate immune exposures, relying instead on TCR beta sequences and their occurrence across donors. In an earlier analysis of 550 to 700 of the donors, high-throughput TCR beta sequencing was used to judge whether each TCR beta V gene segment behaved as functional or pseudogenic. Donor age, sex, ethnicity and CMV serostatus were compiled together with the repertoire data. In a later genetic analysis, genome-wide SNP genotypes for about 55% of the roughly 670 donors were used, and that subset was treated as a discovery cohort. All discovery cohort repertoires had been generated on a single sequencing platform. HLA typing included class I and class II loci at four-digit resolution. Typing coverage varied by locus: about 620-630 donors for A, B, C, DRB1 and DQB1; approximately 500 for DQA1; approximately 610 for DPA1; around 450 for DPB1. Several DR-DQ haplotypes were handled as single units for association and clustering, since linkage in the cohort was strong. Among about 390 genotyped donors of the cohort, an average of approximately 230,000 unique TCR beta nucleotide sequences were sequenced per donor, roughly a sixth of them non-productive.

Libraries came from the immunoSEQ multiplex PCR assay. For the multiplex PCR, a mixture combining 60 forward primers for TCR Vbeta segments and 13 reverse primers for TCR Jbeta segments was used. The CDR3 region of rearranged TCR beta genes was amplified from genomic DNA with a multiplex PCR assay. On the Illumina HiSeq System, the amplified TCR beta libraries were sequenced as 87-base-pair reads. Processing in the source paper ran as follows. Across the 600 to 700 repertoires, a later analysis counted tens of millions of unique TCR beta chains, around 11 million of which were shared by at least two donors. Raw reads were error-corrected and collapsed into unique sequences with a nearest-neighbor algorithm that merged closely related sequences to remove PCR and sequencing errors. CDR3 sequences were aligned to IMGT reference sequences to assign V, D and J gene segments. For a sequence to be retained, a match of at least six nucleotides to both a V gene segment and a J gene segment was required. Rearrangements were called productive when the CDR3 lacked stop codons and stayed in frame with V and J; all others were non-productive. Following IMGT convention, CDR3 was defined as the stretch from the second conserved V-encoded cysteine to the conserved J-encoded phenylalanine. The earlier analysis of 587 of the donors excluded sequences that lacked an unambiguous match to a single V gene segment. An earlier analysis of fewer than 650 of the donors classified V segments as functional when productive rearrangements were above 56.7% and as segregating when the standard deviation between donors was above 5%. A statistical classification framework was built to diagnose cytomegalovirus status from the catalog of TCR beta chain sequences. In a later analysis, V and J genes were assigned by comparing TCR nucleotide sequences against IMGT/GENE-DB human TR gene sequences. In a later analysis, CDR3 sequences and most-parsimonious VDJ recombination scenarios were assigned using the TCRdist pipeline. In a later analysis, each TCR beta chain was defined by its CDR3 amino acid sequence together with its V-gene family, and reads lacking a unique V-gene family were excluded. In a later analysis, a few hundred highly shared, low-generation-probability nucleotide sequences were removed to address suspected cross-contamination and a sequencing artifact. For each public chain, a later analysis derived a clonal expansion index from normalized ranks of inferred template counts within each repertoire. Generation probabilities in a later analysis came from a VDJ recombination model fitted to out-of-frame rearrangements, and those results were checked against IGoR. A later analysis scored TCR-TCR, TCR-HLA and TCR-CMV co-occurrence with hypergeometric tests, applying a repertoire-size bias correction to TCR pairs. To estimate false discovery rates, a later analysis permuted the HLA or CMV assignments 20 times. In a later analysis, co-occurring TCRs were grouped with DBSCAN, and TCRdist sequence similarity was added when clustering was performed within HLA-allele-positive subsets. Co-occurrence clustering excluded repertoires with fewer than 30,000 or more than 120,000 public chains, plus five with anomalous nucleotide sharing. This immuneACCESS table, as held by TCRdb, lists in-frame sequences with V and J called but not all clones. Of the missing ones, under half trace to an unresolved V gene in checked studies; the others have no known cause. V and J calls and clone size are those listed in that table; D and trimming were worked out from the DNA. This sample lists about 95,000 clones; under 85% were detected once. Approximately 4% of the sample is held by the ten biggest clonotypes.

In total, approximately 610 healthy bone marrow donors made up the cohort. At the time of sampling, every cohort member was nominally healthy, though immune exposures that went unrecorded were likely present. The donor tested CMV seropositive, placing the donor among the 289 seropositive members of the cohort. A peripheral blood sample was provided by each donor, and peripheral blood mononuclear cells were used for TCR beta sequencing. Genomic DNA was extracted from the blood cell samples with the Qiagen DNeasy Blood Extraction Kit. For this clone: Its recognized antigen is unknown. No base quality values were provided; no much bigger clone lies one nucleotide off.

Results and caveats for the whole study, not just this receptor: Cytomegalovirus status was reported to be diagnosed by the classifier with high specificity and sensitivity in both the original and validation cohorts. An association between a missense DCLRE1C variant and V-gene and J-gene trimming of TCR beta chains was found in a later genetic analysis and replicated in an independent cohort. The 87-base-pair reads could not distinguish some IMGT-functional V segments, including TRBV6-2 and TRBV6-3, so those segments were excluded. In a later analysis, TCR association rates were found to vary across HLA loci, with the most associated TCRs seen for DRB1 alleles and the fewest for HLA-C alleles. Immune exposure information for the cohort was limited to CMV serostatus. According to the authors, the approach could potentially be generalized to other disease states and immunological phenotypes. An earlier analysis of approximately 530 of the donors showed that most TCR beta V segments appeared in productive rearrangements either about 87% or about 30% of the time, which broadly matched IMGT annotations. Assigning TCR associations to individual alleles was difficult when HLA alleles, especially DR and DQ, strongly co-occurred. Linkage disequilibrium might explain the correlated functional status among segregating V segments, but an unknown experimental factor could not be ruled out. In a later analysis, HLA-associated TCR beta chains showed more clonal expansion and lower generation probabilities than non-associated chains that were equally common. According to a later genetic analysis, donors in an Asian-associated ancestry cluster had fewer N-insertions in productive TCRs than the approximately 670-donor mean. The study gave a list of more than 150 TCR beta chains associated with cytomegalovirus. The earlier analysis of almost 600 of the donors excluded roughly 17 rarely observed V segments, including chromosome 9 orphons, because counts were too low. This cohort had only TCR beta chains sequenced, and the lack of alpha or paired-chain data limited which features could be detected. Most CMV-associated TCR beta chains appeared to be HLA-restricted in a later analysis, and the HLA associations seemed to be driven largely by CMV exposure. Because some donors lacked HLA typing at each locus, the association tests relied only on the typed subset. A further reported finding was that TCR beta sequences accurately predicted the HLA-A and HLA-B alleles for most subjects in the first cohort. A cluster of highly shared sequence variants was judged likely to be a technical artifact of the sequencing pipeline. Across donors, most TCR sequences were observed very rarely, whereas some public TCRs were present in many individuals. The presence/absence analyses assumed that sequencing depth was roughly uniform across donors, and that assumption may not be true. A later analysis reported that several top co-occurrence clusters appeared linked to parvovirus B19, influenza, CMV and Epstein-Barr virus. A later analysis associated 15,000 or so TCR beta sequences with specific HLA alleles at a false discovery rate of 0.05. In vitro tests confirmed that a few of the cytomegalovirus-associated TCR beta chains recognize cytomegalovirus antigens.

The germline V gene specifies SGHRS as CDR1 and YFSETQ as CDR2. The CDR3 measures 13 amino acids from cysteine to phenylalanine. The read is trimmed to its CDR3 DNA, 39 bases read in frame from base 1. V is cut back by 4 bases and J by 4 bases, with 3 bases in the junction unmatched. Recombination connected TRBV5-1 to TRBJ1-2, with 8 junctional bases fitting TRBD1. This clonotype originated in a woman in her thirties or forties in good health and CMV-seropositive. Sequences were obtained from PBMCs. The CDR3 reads CASSPGTGYGYTF. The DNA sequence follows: TGCGCCAGCAGCCCCGGGACAGGCTATGGCTACACCTTC.